One sample yielded the 27 T cell receptor beta chains listed below, sequenced in a study of T cell responses to AZD1222 COVID-19 vaccine (dated by TCRdb to about 2021). Interpreted using the paper, the time point label stands for: baseline before first vaccination. The library was produced with the immunoSEQ multiplex PCR assay. The clones in this table, taken by TCRdb from immuneACCESS, are in-frame only. Not every clone is retained; where verified, under half of the shortfall comes from an unresolved V gene, and the cause of the rest is unknown. In all, the sample holds about 85,000 clones, and over 85% of those were seen once. Together, the top ten hold around 3% of the sample. Source: peripheral blood, taken on day 0 of AZD1222 vaccination. The receptors come from an adult in good health.

This sequence joins TRBV20-1 and TRBJ2-7; the D gene could be TRBD1 or TRBD2 (5 bases each). CDR3 size: 11 residues. V was trimmed by 0 bases and J by 9 bases, leaving 9 bases between them. Germline V gives CDR1 DFQATT, CDR2 SNEGSKA (reference sequence). CDR3 nucleotide sequence: TGCAGTGCTAGAGATTCGGGACGGCAGTACTTC. Encoded protein: CSARDSGRQYF.

The rearrangement uses TRBV2 and TRBJ2-2; 9 nucleotides agree with TRBD2. The V and J ends lost 4 bases and 5 bases, in that order; junction bases with no gene match: 8. This CDR3 comprises 16 residues. Per the germline V gene, CDR1 is SNHLY and CDR2 is FYNNEI. The CDR3 loop is CASSGSSGGKTGELFF. For the CDR3, the DNA is TGTGCCAGCAGTGGAAGTAGCGGGGGAAAAACCGGGGAGCTGTTTTTT.

The V call is TRBV5-1, the J call TRBJ1-2; D is perhaps TRBD1 (5 bases). The CDR3 is 13 residues long. V lost 2 bases, J lost 4 bases, and 9 bases lay in between. Germline CDR1 reads SGHRS; CDR2 reads YFSETQ. CDR3 coding DNA: TGCGCCAGCAGCTTCGAAACAGGCTATGGCTACACCTTC. This codes for CASSFETGYGYTF.

V gene TRBV5-4 combines with J gene TRBJ2-2; 9 bases match TRBD1. This CDR3 has 18 amino acids. Germline values: CDR1 SGHNT, CDR2 YYREEE (reference sequence). J lost 3 bases, V lost 0 bases, and 9 bases had no gene match. The DNA for the CDR3 is TGTGCCAGCAGCTTGGGGTACAGGGGGCGCGGGGACACCGGGGAGCTGTTTTTT. The encoded protein is CASSLGYRGRGDTGELFF.

The chain employs TRBV5-8 and TRBJ2-5; weak D call: TRBD1 (6 bases). This CDR3 comprises 14 residues. CDR1 is SGHTS, CDR2 YDEGEE, per germline. The ends were cut back, 1 base at V and 3 bases at J, with 10 bases in the middle. For the CDR3, the DNA is TGTGCCAGCAGCTTGTACAGGGTTGAAGAGACCCAGTACTTC. It specifies CASSLYRVEETQYF. Full variable domain (missing parts from reference TRBV5-8 and TRBJ2-5): EAGVTQSPTHLIKTRGQQATLRCSPISGHTSVYWYQQALGLGLQFLLWYDEGEERNRGNFPPRFSGRQFPNYSSELNVNALELEDSALYLCASSLYRVEETQYFGPGTRLLVL.

The genes are TRBV29-1 and TRBJ2-1; 9 bases line up with TRBD2. This CDR3 region has 13 residues. Germline values: CDR1 SQVTM, CDR2 ANQGSEA. The V gene end was trimmed by 6 bases and the J gene end by 10 bases; junction bases not matched to a gene: 10. The CDR3 coding sequence is TGCAGCGTCGATCTGGGACTAGCCGGAGAGCAGTTCTTC. It is translated as CSVDLGLAGEQFF.

CDR3 in DNA: TGCGCCAGCAGTGAGTCCCTGGGGCAAGAGACCCAGTACTTC. Encoded protein: CASSESLGQETQYF. The chain employs TRBV10-1 and TRBJ2-5; D not resolved. The germline V and J ends were trimmed by 0 bases and 2 bases, with 7 bases remaining between them. Per germline, CDR1 WNHNN and CDR2 SYGVQD (reference sequence). This CDR3 comprises 14 residues.

The chain couples TRBV13 to TRBJ1-6; TRBD1 is a possible D gene (5 bases). The germline gives CDR1 PRHDT, CDR2 FYEKMQ (reference sequence). The CDR3 length is 17 residues. V was shortened by 3 bases and J by 8 bases, with 20 bases between the two germline ends. The CDR3 loop is CASSLRVGKGYDSPLHF. Here the CDR3 DNA reads TGTGCCAGCAGCTTGAGGGTAGGGAAGGGGTATGATTCACCCCTCCACTTT. Combining the CDR3 with reference TRBV13 and TRBJ1-6 gives the whole variable domain AAGVIQSPRHLIKEKRETATLKCYPIPRHDTVYWYQQGPGQDPQFLISFYEKMQSDKGSIPDRFSAQQFSDYHSELNMSSLELGDSALYFCASSLRVGKGYDSPLHFGNGTRLTVT.

The chain employs TRBV12-3 or TRBV12-4 and TRBJ2-3, with D possibly being TRBD1 or TRBD2 (5 bases each). This CDR3 contains 12 residues. Trimming removed 3 bases at V and 6 bases at J, with 7 bases between. This chain's CDR3 is CASSLWGDTQYF. Written as DNA, the CDR3 is TGTGCCAGCAGTTTGTGGGGGGATACGCAGTATTTT.

The rearrangement uses TRBV28 and TRBJ2-7; perhaps TRBD1 as D (5 bases). Germline CDR1 and CDR2: MDHEN and SYDVKM. V was clipped by 3 bases and J by 0 bases, with 12 bases between them. The CDR3 contains 15 residues. CDR3 sequence (DNA): TGTGCCAGCAGTTTCCAGGGCGCCGGCTCCTACGAGCAGTACTTC. It specifies CASSFQGAGSYEQYF.

This rearrangement joins TRBV7-2 to TRBJ2-1, with no clear D. V gave up 1 base and J gave up 6 bases, with 13 bases separating them. The CDR3 spans 15 residues. Germline V CDR1 and CDR2: SGHTA, FQGNSA. The CDR3 spells CASSLDSARTNEQFF. CDR3 coding DNA: TGTGCCAGCAGCTTAGATTCAGCTAGGACCAATGAGCAGTTCTTC.

The CDR3 nucleotides read TGTGCCAGCAGTTCGCCGACTAGTATAACCTACGAGCAGTACTTC. Translated, it gives CASSSPTSITYEQYF. V gene TRBV28 combines with J gene TRBJ2-7, with D possibly being TRBD2 (6 bases). The germline V gene encodes CDR1 MDHEN and CDR2 SYDVKM. Trimming took off 4 bases at V and 2 bases at J, with 15 bases between the two ends. The CDR3 has 15 amino acids.

The V call is TRBV19, the J call TRBJ1-2, with 7 nucleotides matching TRBD1. Germline CDR1 reads LNHDA; CDR2 reads SQIVND (reference sequence). Unmatched junction bases numbered 13, after V lost 5 bases and J lost 7 bases. The CDR3 covers 15 residues. The DNA for the CDR3 is TGTGCCAGTAGTCCGGGGACAGCCGGGGTGAGTGGCTACACCTTC. Encoded protein: CASSPGTAGVSGYTF.

The chain combines TRBV11-2 with TRBJ2-5, with D possibly TRBD2 on 5 matching bases. Looked up from germline, CDR1 is SGHAT and CDR2 is FQNNGV. This CDR3 has 14 amino acids. V was trimmed by 7 bases and J by 5 bases, leaving 17 bases between them. The CDR3 reads CASIGGSFGETQYF. CDR3 DNA sequence: TGTGCCAGCATCGGCGGGTCATTCGGGGAGACCCAGTACTTC.

The chain links TRBV7-8 to TRBJ2-3, with D tentatively TRBD1 or TRBD2 (5 bases each). Trimming pared 4 bases from V and 0 bases from J, leaving 17 bases between. There are 17 residues in the CDR3. The germline gives CDR1 SGHVS, CDR2 FQNEAQ. The CDR3 loop reads CASSYKTGGGSTDTQYF. The CDR3 DNA reads as TGTGCCAGCAGCTACAAGACGGGTGGGGGTAGCACAGATACGCAGTATTTT.

This sequence joins TRBV27 and TRBJ2-5, with 8 bases fitting TRBD2. The CDR3 length is 14 residues. Germline trimming cut 6 bases from V and 9 bases from J; bases unmatched to any gene: 12. Germline lookup yields CDR1 MNHEY and CDR2 SMNVEV (reference sequence). CDR3 sequence reads: CASRPVAGNFPQYF. The CDR3 coding sequence is TGTGCCAGCAGGCCGGTAGCGGGAAATTTTCCCCAGTACTTC.

This clone was counted once. The chain joins TRBV5-6 to TRBJ1-2; no definite D call. Germline assignment: CDR1 SGHDT and CDR2 YYEEEE. Deletions cut 3 bases from V and 0 bases from J, with 15 bases between. CDR3 length equals 16 residues. CDR3 in amino acids: CASSSINREANYGYTF. DNA for the CDR3: TGTGCCAGCAGCTCAATAAACCGGGAAGCTAACTATGGCTACACCTTC.

This clone was recorded only once. V usage is TRBV6-1 and J usage is TRBJ1-1; D remains ambiguous. Trimming stripped 2 bases from V and 1 base from J, with 8 bases between. The CDR3 runs 14 residues. Germline CDR1 reads MNHNS; CDR2 reads SASEGT. CDR3 DNA sequence: TGTGCCAGCAGTGAAATTGTGACGAACACTGAAGCTTTCTTT. As protein: CASSEIVTNTEAFF.

V gene TRBV24-1 combines with J gene TRBJ2-2; D might be TRBD2 (5 bases). V was pared by 10 bases and J by 3 bases, with 14 bases between. Germline values: CDR1 KGHDR, CDR2 SFDVKD. The length of the CDR3 is 14 residues. CDR3 region: CATGRSGDTGELFF. In DNA form, the CDR3 reads TGTGCCACTGGGCGGTCCGGGGACACCGGGGAGCTGTTTTTT.

The chain is built from TRBV29-1 and TRBJ2-3; TRBD2 agrees at 7 bases. The germline gives CDR1 SQVTM, CDR2 ANQGSEA. The CDR3 is 16 amino acids. Losses at the gene ends were 7 bases for V and 3 bases for J; bases not matched to a gene: 16. The CDR3 is CSAKGSERESTDTQYF. CDR3 sequence (DNA): TGCAGCGCAAAAGGGAGCGAGCGGGAATCGACAGATACGCAGTATTTT.

The chain recombines TRBV14 with TRBJ2-2, with a weak D call TRBD1 (6 bases). Deletions cut 3 bases from V and 2 bases from J, with 13 bases between. The germline gives CDR1 SGHDN, CDR2 FVKESK. This CDR3 is built from 16 residues. DNA for the CDR3: TGTGCCAGCAGCCATCGCCGGGACACTAACACCGGGGAGCTGTTTTTT. Translated: CASSHRRDTNTGELFF.

The V call is TRBV19, the J call TRBJ2-2, with D tentatively TRBD2 (5 bases). V was trimmed by 5 bases and J by 7 bases, leaving 32 bases between them. Germline V lookup: CDR1 LNHDA, CDR2 SQIVND (reference sequence). The CDR3 consists of 20 residues. The CDR3 DNA is TGTGCCAGTAGTCCAACGAGAGGGTCACAACCCCGAAAATGGGTCGGGGAGCTGTTTTTT. It yields the protein CASSPTRGSQPRKWVGELFF.

The chain uses TRBV2 and TRBJ1-2; maybe TRBD1 (5 bases). V lost 3 bases and J lost 2, with 7 bases in between. This CDR3 contains 13 residues. The germline V gene has CDR1 SNHLY and CDR2 FYNNEI. The CDR3 region is CASSDQGNYGYTF. CDR3 bases: TGTGCCAGCAGTGATCAGGGAAACTATGGCTACACCTTC.

The chain joins TRBV11-2 to TRBJ2-1, with 7 bases fitting TRBD1. The CDR3 contains 12 residues. Germline CDR1 SGHAT, CDR2 FQNNGV. V was pared by 5 bases and J by 9 bases, with 4 bases of the junction left unmatched. CDR3 sequence (DNA): TGTGCCAGCAGCACGACAGGGATTGAGCAGTTCTTC. Protein: CASSTTGIEQFF.

The chain employs TRBV6-5 and TRBJ1-3; D remains ambiguous. This CDR3 is built from 14 residues. Trimming cost V 0 bases and J 3 bases, with 6 bases left between them. Germline assignment: CDR1 MNHEY and CDR2 SVGAGI. CDR3 sequence: CASSYSRGGNTIYF. As DNA, the CDR3 is TGTGCCAGCAGTTACTCAAGAGGTGGAAACACCATATATTTT.

The rearrangement links TRBV5-1 to TRBJ1-3; D unclear. Trimming took off 2 bases at V and 0 bases at J, with 9 bases between the two ends. The CDR3 totals 15 residues. The germline gives CDR1 SGHRS, CDR2 YFSETQ. The CDR3 coding sequence is TGCGCCAGCAGCTTTGACTCTTACTCTGGAAACACCATATATTTT. This sequence encodes CASSFDSYSGNTIYF.

The chain employs TRBV27 and TRBJ2-7, with D possibly TRBD2 on 6 matching bases. V dropped 4 bases and J dropped 4 bases, with 14 bases sitting between them. The CDR3 contains 14 residues. The germline V gene has CDR1 MNHEY and CDR2 SMNVEV (reference sequence). The CDR3, as DNA: TGTGCCAGCAGTTCTGGAGGGAGCCTTTACGAGCAGTACTTC. It specifies CASSSGGSLYEQYF.